The clone carrying this T cell receptor beta chain was picked up one time. The antigen is undetermined. Clones were sequenced by immunoSEQ multiplex PCR, and TCRdb holds only the in-frame ones, with some missing. The table lists some 280,000 clones, 94% of them singletons, with 0.55% in the top ten. The sample is drawn from a study of T cell responses to AZD1222 COVID-19 vaccine. General study points: Following two doses of AZD1222, Spike-specific TCR breadth and depth rose.

Germline lookup yields CDR1 KGHDR and CDR2 SFDVKD. The CDR3 contains 16 residues. Trimming removed 3 bases at V and 1 base at J, with 13 bases between. The source was peripheral blood, collected 28 days after the second AZD1222 dose. This TCR was sampled from an adult who received the AZD1222 COVID-19 vaccine. J is TRBJ2-3 and V is TRBV24-1, with D tentatively TRBD2 (6 bases). This chain's CDR3 is CATSDRGRKGTDTQYF. CDR3 nucleotide sequence: TGTGCCACCAGTGATCGGGGGAGGAAGGGCACAGATACGCAGTATTTT.